The clone carrying this TCR beta chain was counted a single time. The data are from a study of cytomegalovirus exposure and HLA in healthy donors. The CDR3 runs 13 residues. The germline V gene encodes CDR1 MNHNS and CDR2 SASEGT. V was trimmed by 11 bases and J by 1 base, leaving 12 bases between them. Amplification used 60 Vbeta primers and 13 Jbeta primers. Here immunoSEQ multiplex PCR was the method, and the copy in TCRdb shows in-frame clones only, minus some. The sample consists of roughly 160,000 clones, about 85% of them appearing once. The sequence was collected from a boy aged 2 to 10 in good health and CMV-seronegative. The sequencing sample was made of PBMCs. This chain joins TRBV6-1 and TRBJ1-3; D remains ambiguous. CDR3 sequence reads: CAVQVVSGNTIYF. The CDR3 DNA is TGTGCCGTTCAAGTAGTTTCTGGAAACACCATATATTTT.